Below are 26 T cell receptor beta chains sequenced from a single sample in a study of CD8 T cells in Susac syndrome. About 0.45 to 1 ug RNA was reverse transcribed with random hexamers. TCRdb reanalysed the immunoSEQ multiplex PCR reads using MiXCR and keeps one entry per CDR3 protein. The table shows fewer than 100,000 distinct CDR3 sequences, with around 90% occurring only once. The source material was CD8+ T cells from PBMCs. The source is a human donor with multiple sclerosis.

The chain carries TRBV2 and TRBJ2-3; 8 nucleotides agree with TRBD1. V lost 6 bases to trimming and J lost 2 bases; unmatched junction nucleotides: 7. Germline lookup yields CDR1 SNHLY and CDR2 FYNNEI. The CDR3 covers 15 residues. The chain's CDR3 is CASSPRGPNTDTQYF. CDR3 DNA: TGTGCCAGCAGCCCCAGGGGGCCCAACACAGATACGCAGTATTTT.

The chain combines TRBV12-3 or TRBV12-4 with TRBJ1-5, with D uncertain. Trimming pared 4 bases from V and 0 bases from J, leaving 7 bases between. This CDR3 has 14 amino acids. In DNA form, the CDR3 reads TGTGCCAGCAGTTGGACGGATAGCAATCAGCCCCAGCATTTT. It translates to CASSWTDSNQPQHF.

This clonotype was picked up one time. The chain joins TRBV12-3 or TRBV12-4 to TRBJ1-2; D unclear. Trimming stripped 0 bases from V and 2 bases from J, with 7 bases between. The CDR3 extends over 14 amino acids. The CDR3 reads CASSLATPNYGYTF. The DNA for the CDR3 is TGTGCCAGCAGTTTAGCAACCCCCAACTATGGCTACACCTTC.

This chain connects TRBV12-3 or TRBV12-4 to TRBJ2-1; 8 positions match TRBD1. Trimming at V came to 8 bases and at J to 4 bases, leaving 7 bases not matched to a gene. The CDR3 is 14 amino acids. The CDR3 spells CASGPGQVYNEQFF. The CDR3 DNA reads TGTGCCAGCGGTCCGGGACAGGTTTACAATGAGCAGTTCTTC.

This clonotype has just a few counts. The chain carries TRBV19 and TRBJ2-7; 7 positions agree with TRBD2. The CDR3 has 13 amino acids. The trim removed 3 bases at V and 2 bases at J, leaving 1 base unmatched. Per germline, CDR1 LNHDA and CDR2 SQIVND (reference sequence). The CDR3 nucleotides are TGTGCCAGTAGTATGGGACTACCCTACGAGCAGTACTTC. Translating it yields CASSMGLPYEQYF.

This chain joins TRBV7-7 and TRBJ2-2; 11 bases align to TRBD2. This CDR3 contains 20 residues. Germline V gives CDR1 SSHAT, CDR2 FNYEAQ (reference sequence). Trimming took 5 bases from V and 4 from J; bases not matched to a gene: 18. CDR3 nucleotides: TGTGCCAGCAGCCCCACCGGGACTAGCGGATATCCCTCGGGCACCGGGGAGCTGTTTTTT. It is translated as CASSPTGTSGYPSGTGELFF.

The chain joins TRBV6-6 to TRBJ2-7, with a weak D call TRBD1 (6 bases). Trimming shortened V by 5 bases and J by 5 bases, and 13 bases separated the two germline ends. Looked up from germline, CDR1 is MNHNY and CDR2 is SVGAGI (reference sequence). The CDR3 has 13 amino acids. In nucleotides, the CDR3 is TGTGCCAGCAGTACTATAGACAGGCACGAGCAGTACGTC. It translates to CASSTIDRHEQYV.

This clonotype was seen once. The DNA for the CDR3 is TGTGCCAGCAGCCCCATCACCTGGACTAGCGGGGTTGATGAGCAGTTCTTC. It translates to CASSPITWTSGVDEQFF. This rearrangement joins TRBV14 to TRBJ2-1; 12 bases fit TRBD2. CDR3 length: 17 amino acids. V lost 4 bases to trimming and J lost 8 bases; unmatched junction nucleotides: 12. Germline CDR1 SGHDN, CDR2 FVKESK.

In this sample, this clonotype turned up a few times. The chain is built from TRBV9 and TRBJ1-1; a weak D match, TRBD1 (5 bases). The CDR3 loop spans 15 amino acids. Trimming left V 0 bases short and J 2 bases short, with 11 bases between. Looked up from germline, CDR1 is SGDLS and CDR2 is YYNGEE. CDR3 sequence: CASSVEGHLNTEAFF. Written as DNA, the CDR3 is TGTGCCAGCAGCGTAGAGGGGCACCTAAACACTGAAGCTTTCTTT.

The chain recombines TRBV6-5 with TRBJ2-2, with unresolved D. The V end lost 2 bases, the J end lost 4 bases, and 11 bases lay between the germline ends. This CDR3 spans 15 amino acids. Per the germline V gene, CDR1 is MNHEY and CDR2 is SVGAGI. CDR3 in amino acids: CASSYGYPGTGELFF. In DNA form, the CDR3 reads TGTGCCAGCAGTTACGGCTATCCGGGCACCGGGGAGCTGTTTTTT.

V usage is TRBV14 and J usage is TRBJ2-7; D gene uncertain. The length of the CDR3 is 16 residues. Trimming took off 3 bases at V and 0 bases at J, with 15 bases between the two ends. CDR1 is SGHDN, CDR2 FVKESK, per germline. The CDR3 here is CASSQEHTLTSYEQYF. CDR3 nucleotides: TGTGCCAGCAGCCAGGAACATACGCTTACCTCCTACGAGCAGTACTTC.

The CDR3 sequence is CASSFLEYNEQFF. CDR3 DNA: TGTGCCAGCAGTTTCCTTGAATACAATGAGCAGTTCTTC. The chain recombines TRBV27 with TRBJ2-1; no reliable D call. There are 13 residues in the CDR3. The germline gives CDR1 MNHEY, CDR2 SMNVEV (reference sequence). With 3 bases removed from V and 4 bases from J, the gap between germline ends came to 7 bases.

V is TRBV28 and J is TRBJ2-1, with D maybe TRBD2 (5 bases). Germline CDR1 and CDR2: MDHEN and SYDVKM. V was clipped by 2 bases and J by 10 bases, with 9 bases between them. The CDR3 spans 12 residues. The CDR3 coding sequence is TGTGCCAGCAGTTTAGTTCCGGGAGAGCAGTTCTTC. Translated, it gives CASSLVPGEQFF.

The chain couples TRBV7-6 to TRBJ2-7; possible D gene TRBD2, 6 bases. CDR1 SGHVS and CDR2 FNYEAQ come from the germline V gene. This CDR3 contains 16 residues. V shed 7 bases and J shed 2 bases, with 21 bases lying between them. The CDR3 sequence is CASTLASDGGAYEQYF. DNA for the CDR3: TGTGCCAGCACCCTCGCTTCCGACGGGGGTGCCTACGAGCAGTACTTC.

CDR3 sequence reads: CASSDTLNQPQHF. CDR3 coding DNA: TGTGCCAGTAGCGACACTTTAAATCAGCCCCAGCATTTT. The chain employs TRBV19 and TRBJ1-5; D remains unclear. The CDR3 totals 13 residues. Germline V CDR1 and CDR2: LNHDA, SQIVND (reference sequence). V lost 6 bases and J lost 4, with 10 bases in between.

The CDR3 DNA reads as TGTGCCAGCAGCTTCGGGCAGGGTATAGTTGATGGCTACACCTTC. Protein: CASSFGQGIVDGYTF. This chain connects TRBV7-8 to TRBJ1-2, with TRBD1 as a possible D gene (5 bases). The V end lost 3 bases, the J end lost 6 bases, and 17 bases lay between the germline ends. This CDR3 is 15 amino acids long. Germline V gene lookup returns CDR1 SGHVS and CDR2 FQNEAQ. The full variable domain, with the rest looked up from reference TRBV7-8 and TRBJ1-2, is GAGVSQSPRYKVAKRGQDVALRCDPISGHVSLFWYQQALGQGPEFLTYFQNEAQLDKSGLPSDRFFAERPEGSVSTLKIQRTQQEDSAVYLCASSFGQGIVDGYTFGSGTRLTVV.

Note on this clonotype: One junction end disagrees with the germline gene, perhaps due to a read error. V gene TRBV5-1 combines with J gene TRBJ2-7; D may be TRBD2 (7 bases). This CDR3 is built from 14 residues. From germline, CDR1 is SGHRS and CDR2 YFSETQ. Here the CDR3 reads CASSLGGGSNEQYF. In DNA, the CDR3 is TGCGCCAGCAGCTTGGGGGGGGGCTCCAACGAGCAGTACTTC.

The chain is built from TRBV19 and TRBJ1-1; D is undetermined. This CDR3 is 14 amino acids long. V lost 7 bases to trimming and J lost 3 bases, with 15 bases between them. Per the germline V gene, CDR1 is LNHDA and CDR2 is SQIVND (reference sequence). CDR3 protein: CASNGNPRDTEAFF. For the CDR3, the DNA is TGTGCCAGTAACGGTAACCCGAGGGACACTGAAGCTTTCTTT. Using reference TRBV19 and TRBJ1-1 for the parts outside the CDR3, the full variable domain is DGGITQSPKYLFRKEGQNVTLSCEQNLNHDAMYWYRQDPGQGLRLIYYSQIVNDFQKGDIAEGYSVSREKKESFPLTVTSAQKNPTAFYLCASNGNPRDTEAFFGQGTRLTVV.

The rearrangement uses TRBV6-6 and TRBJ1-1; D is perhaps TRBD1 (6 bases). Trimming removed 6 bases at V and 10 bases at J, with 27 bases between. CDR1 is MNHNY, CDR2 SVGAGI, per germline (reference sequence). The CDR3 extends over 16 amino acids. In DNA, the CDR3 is TGTGCCAGCAGCGACACGCCGACAGGTCTCCAACGGTCAGCTTTCTTT. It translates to CASSDTPTGLQRSAFF.

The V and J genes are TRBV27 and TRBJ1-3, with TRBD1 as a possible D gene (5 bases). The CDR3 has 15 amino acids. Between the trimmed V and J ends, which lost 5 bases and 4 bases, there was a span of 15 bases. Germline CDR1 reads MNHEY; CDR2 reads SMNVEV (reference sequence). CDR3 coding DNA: TGTGCCAGCAGTCCGGGACCAGGGATCGGAAACACCATATATTTT. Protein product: CASSPGPGIGNTIYF.

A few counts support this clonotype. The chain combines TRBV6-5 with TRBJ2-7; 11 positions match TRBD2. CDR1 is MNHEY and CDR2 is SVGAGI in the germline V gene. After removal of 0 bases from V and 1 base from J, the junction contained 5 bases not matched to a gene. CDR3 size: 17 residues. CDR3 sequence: CASSYSTSGSPSYEQYF. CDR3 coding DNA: TGTGCCAGCAGTTACTCTACTAGCGGGAGTCCTTCCTACGAGCAGTACTTC.

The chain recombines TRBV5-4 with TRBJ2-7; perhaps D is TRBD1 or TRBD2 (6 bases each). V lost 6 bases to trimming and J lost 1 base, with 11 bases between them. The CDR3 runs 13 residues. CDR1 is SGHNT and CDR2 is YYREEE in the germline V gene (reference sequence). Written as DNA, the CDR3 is TGTGCCAGCAACCGAGGGGGGTCCTACGAGCAGTACTTC. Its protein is CASNRGGSYEQYF.

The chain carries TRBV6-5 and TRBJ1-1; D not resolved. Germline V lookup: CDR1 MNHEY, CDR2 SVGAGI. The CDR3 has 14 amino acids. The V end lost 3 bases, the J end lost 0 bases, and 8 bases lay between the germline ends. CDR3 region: CASSYGTVNTEAFF. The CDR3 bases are TGTGCCAGCAGTTATGGTACAGTGAACACTGAAGCTTTCTTT.

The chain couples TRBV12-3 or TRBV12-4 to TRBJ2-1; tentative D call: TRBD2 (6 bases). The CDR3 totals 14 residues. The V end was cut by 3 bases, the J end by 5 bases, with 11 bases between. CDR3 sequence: CASSFGGRNNEQFF. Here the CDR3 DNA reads TGTGCCAGCAGTTTCGGAGGGCGGAACAATGAGCAGTTCTTC.

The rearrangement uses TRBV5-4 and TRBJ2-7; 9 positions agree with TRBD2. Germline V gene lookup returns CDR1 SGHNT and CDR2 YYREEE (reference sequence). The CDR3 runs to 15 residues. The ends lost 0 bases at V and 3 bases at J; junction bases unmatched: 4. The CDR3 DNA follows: TGTGCCAGCAGCTTGGATGGTAGCGGGAGCTACGAGCAGTACTTC. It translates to CASSLDGSGSYEQYF.

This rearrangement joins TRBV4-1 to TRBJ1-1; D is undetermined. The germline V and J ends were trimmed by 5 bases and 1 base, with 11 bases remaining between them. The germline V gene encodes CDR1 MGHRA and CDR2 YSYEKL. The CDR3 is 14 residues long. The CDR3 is CASSYGPTNTEAFF. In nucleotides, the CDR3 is TGCGCCAGCAGCTACGGACCGACGAACACTGAAGCTTTCTTT.